The rows below give T cell receptor beta chains drawn from one sample of a study of shared clonotypes between healthy human individuals. Assay used: immunoSEQ multiplex PCR; TCRdb lists only in-frame clones, some missing. The table includes about 2.4 million clones, over 85% detected once. Sequences were obtained from naive CD4+ T cells sorted from blood. The receptors were gathered from a man younger than 35 in good health. CDR3s include the opening cysteine and the closing phenylalanine or tryptophan. The D gene is left open where the match is weak. Size is omitted from some rows. Given values are once, few, many or a class for expanded clones.

D | J | size | V | DNA | CDR3
TRBD2 | TRBJ2-5 | once | TRBV25-1 | TGTGCCAGCGTTCCTAGCGGGAGGCCCCAAGAGACCCAGTACTTC | CASVPSGRPQETQYF
- | TRBJ1-6 | - | TRBV9 | TGTGCCAGCAGCGCCAACCATTATTCTTCACCCCTCCACTTT | CASSANHYSSPLHF
- | TRBJ1-5 | - | TRBV19 | TGTGCCAGTAGTATCCCCAATTGGGGTAGCAATCAGCCCCAGCATTTT | CASSIPNWGSNQPQHF
- | TRBJ2-2 | once | TRBV14 | TGTGCCAGCAGCCAGAGACAGGACGCCGGGGAGCTGTTTTTT | CASSQRQDAGELFF
TRBD1 | TRBJ1-2 | - | TRBV5-4 | TGTGCCAGCAGCTCACTTATATCATATACCGGGACAGGGAACTATGGCTACACCTTC | CASSSLISYTGTGNYGYTF
- | TRBJ2-7 | - | TRBV5-1 | TGCGCCAGCAGCTTGAGAACTACTGACAGTCTTGACTTC | CASSLRTTDSLDF
- | TRBJ1-1 | - | TRBV29-1 | TGCAGCGTGTACTCGGGGTTCATGAACACTGAAGCTTTCTTT | CSVYSGFMNTEAFF
TRBD1 | TRBJ2-5 | - | TRBV2 | TGTGCCAGCAGTGAAGCGCTGGACAGGTTAGAGACCCAGTACTTC | CASSEALDRLETQYF
- | TRBJ1-6 | - | TRBV6-1 | TGTGCCAGCAGTGAAAGGGGCCGGAGCTCCTATAATTCACCCCTCCACTTT | CASSERGRSSYNSPLHF
- | TRBJ2-5 | - | TRBV5-1 | TGCGCCAGCAGCTTGAGTCCGGGGGGCACGGAGACCCAGTACTTC | CASSLSPGGTETQYF
TRBD2 | TRBJ2-1 | - | TRBV6-6 | TGTGCCAGCAGACTGCCCCCGCGGGAGGATGAGCAGTTCTTC | CASRLPPREDEQFF
- | TRBJ1-5 | - | TRBV30 | TGTGCCTGGAGTTCTGGACAGCCTAGCAATCAGCCCCAGCATTTT | CAWSSGQPSNQPQHF
TRBD2 | TRBJ2-7 | - | TRBV7-9 | TGTGCCAGCAGCTTAGGGGGACTAGCGGGAGGCGAGCAGTACTTC | CASSLGGLAGGEQYF
- | TRBJ2-7 | - | TRBV7-2 | TGTGCCAGCAGCGACGGGACAACCCGCGAGCAGTACTTC | CASSDGTTREQYF
- | TRBJ2-7 | - | TRBV21-1 | TGTGCCAGCCCCCAAGAAGAGCAGGTAGCGGGACGCTCCTACGAGCAGTACTTC | CASPQEEQVAGRSYEQYF
TRBD1 | TRBJ2-5 | - | TRBV5-1 | TGCGCCAGCAGCACAACAGGGGGGAGATTGGAGACCCAGTACTTC | CASSTTGGRLETQYF
- | TRBJ2-3 | - | TRBV7-2 | TGTGCCAGCAGCTTACGTCCCGCGGGGCCGGATACGCAGTATTTT | CASSLRPAGPDTQYF
TRBD1 | TRBJ1-3 | - | TRBV6-5 | TGTGCCAGCAGATACCGACAGGGTTCGATAATATATTTT | CASRYRQGSIIYF
- | TRBJ1-2 | - | TRBV4-3 | TGCGCCAGCAGCCCAGCGGGGGGGACCCGTTACACCTTC | CASSPAGGTRYTF
- | TRBJ2-7 | - | TRBV6-5 | TGTGCCAGCAGCCCGAGGGCAGGGTTATTCTACGAGCAGTACTTC | CASSPRAGLFYEQYF
TRBD2 | TRBJ2-1 | - | TRBV6-5 | TGTGCCAGCACCGGCCGGGGGGCCTACAATGAGCAGTTCTTC | CASTGRGAYNEQFF
- | TRBJ2-1 | - | TRBV10-3 | TGTGCCATCAGTGAGTCCGAGAGGCGTGAGCAGTTCTTC | CAISESERREQFF
TRBD2 | TRBJ2-7 | - | TRBV10-2 | TGCGCCAGCAGTTCGGGACTAGCGCCCTACGAGCAGTACTTC | CASSSGLAPYEQYF
- | TRBJ2-3 | once | TRBV11-1 | TGTGCCAGCAGCTTAGACATCGGCACAGATACGCAGTATTTT | CASSLDIGTDTQYF
TRBD1 | TRBJ1-2 | - | TRBV25-1 | TGTGCCAGCAGTGGTCCGGACAGGTCCTATGGCTACACCTTC | CASSGPDRSYGYTF
- | TRBJ2-1 | - | TRBV19 | TGTGCCAGTAGTTACCAGGGCAATGAGCAGTTCTTC | CASSYQGNEQFF
TRBD2 | TRBJ2-7 | - | TRBV28 | TGTGCCAGCGGGGGGGGAGGGAACGTGAACGAGCAGTACTTC | CASGGGGNVNEQYF
- | TRBJ1-2 | - | TRBV6-1 | TGTGCCAGCAGTGGGCAGTGGCTGGGCTACACCTTC | CASSGQWLGYTF
TRBD1 | TRBJ1-1 | - | TRBV28 | TGTGCCAGCAGTTTATGGGGGCTGGCAACAGGGGGCACTGAAGCTTTCTTT | CASSLWGLATGGTEAFF
- | TRBJ2-1 | - | TRBV14 | TGTGCCAGCAGCCGGCAGGGCAATGAGCAGTTCTTC | CASSRQGNEQFF
TRBD2 | TRBJ2-7 | - | TRBV9 | TGTGCCAGCAGCGAAGCGGGAAGCTCCTACGAGCAGTACTTC | CASSEAGSSYEQYF
- | TRBJ1-6 | - | TRBV30 | TGTGCCTGGATGATGAGCTCCTATAATTCACCCCTCCACTTT | CAWMMSSYNSPLHF
- | TRBJ1-1 | once | TRBV18 | TGTGCCAGCTCACCACCGGGGACACAGAACACTGAAGCTTTCTTT | CASSPPGTQNTEAFF
TRBD2 | TRBJ2-7 | - | TRBV6-6 | TGTGCCAGCAGTTACGTCATCATGGGAGGGACCTACGAGCAGTACTTC | CASSYVIMGGTYEQYF
- | TRBJ2-7 | - | TRBV10-3 | TGTGCCATCAGTCCCCAGGGCCTGGGCTCCTACGAGCAGTACTTC | CAISPQGLGSYEQYF
- | TRBJ2-7 | - | TRBV27 | TGTGCCAGCAGTTTATACCCGTCCCGGATCCAATTCTACGAGCAGTACTTC | CASSLYPSRIQFYEQYF
TRBD1 | TRBJ2-3 | - | TRBV11-3 | TGTGCCAGCAGCCTCACAGGGGGATCTCTCACAGATACGCAGTATTTT | CASSLTGGSLTDTQYF
TRBD1 | TRBJ2-5 | - | TRBV30 | TGTGCCTGGAGTCCAGGACGGACAGGGGGCATTGCAACCGAGACCCAGTACTTC | CAWSPGRTGGIATETQYF
TRBD1 | TRBJ2-3 | - | TRBV30 | TGTGCCTGGAGTACAGGGGACCCCACAGATACGCAGTATTTT | CAWSTGDPTDTQYF
- | TRBJ2-7 | - | TRBV30 | TGTGCCTGGAGTGACTCTATTCCCTACGAGCAGTACTTC | CAWSDSIPYEQYF
- | TRBJ2-5 | - | TRBV29-1 | TGCAGCGTTGAAGAGCCTTCCCAAGAGACCCAGTACTTC | CSVEEPSQETQYF
- | TRBJ2-2 | - | TRBV7-2 | TGTGCCAGCAGCTTTACCCGAGGAGTGAACACCGGGGAGCTGTTTTTT | CASSFTRGVNTGELFF
TRBD1 | TRBJ1-5 | - | TRBV19 | TGTGCCACCAGTAGTGGGGCCCTGGGGACAGGTAACAATCAGCCCCAGCATTTT | CATSSGALGTGNNQPQHF
TRBD1 | TRBJ2-2 | - | TRBV25-1 | TGTGCCAGCAGTGACTCAGGGGGATCTAACACCGGGGAGCTGTTTTTT | CASSDSGGSNTGELFF
- | TRBJ1-4 | few | TRBV18 | TGTGCCAGCTCACCACAGGGAGAAAAACTGTTTTTT | CASSPQGEKLFF
TRBD1 | TRBJ1-2 | once | TRBV25-1 | TGTGCCAGCAGTAGGGAGGGGGCTGTCTATGGCTACACCTTC | CASSREGAVYGYTF
TRBD1 | TRBJ2-5 | - | TRBV5-1 | TGCGCCAGCAACACATTGGGACAGGGAGCCCAAGAGACCCAGTACTTC | CASNTLGQGAQETQYF
TRBD1 | TRBJ2-1 | - | TRBV12-5 | TGTGCTAGTGGTTTGAAGAGACAGGGGGTTAGCTCCTACAATGAGCAGTTCTTC | CASGLKRQGVSSYNEQFF
- | TRBJ1-6 | few | TRBV5-1 | TGCGCCAGCAGCTTGGACCCCGGTCCCAATTCACCCCTCCACTTT | CASSLDPGPNSPLHF
- | TRBJ2-1 | - | TRBV27 | TGTGCCAGCAGTTCCCGGGACACCACCTACAATGAGCAGTTCTTC | CASSSRDTTYNEQFF
- | TRBJ1-4 | - | TRBV10-1 | TGCGCCAGCAGTGGGGGCAAAGTTCCGGCTGAAAAACTGTTTTTT | CASSGGKVPAEKLFF
TRBD2 | TRBJ2-1 | once | TRBV29-1 | TGCAGCGTCCACAGTGAGAGGACTAGCGGACTCTCCTACAATGAGCAGTTCTTC | CSVHSERTSGLSYNEQFF
TRBD1 | TRBJ2-7 | - | TRBV19 | TGTGCCAGTAGGGTCGGGACAGGGAACGAGCAGTACTTC | CASRVGTGNEQYF
- | TRBJ2-7 | - | TRBV11-2 | TGTGCCAGCAGCCCCTGGGACACCTACGAGCAGTACTTC | CASSPWDTYEQYF
- | TRBJ1-1 | - | TRBV10-3 | TGTGCCATCACCAGCGTACTGGACAAGACCGCTTTCTTT | CAITSVLDKTAFF